Each of the 13 T cell receptor beta chains below was sequenced from the same sample in a study of blood T cell repertoires in COVID-19. The repertoire was sequenced with immunoSEQ multiplex PCR; TCRdb's copy has only in-frame clones and lacks some. The table lists 200,000 or so clones, 88% of them singletons. The specimen sequenced was peripheral blood. These receptors were taken from a man aged 65 to 79 with active or convalescent COVID-19.

The V and J genes are TRBV4-3 and TRBJ1-2; weak D call: TRBD1 (6 bases). With 4 bases removed from V and 2 bases from J, the gap between germline ends came to 11 bases. The V gene's germline CDR1 is LGHNA and CDR2 YSLEER. This CDR3 region has 14 residues. CDR3 sequence reads: CASSRARGNYGYTF. In nucleotides, the CDR3 is TGCGCCAGCAGCCGAGCCAGGGGAAACTATGGCTACACCTTC.

The CDR3 sequence is CASSLGGPGYTF. The CDR3 bases are TGTGCCAGCAGCTTGGGTGGGCCGGGCTACACCTTC. This rearrangement joins TRBV5-6 to TRBJ1-2, with no clear D. The germline gives CDR1 SGHDT, CDR2 YYEEEE. The CDR3 runs to 12 residues. The V and J ends lost 0 bases and 8 bases respectively, with 8 bases between them.

This clone was detected only once. The same CDR3 is also encoded by other DNA sequences in this sample. The gene calls are TRBV7-2 and TRBJ2-5; no firm D call. The germline CDR1 and CDR2 sequences are SGHTA and FQGNSA. The CDR3 covers 14 residues. V dropped 1 base and J dropped 2 bases, with 8 bases sitting between them. CDR3 region: CASSLVAEQETQYF. DNA for the CDR3: TGTGCCAGCAGCTTAGTAGCCGAACAAGAGACCCAGTACTTC.

The V call is TRBV3-1 (or the pseudogene TRBV3-2), the J call TRBJ2-1; TRBD1 matches at 12 bases. Germline CDR1 reads LGHDT; CDR2 reads YNNKEL (reference sequence). The ends lost 0 bases at V and 8 bases at J; junction bases unmatched: 17. This CDR3 has 20 residues. The CDR3 DNA follows: TGTGCCAGCAGCCAAGATTCTGGCGGGGGTTCGGGACAGGGGGCGTATGAGCAGTTCTTC. It encodes CASSQDSGGGSGQGAYEQFF.

This clone was recorded only once. For the CDR3, the DNA is TGTGCCAGCAGTTTATCCCAGTGGATGGGGGCGAACATTCAGTACTTC. Encoded protein: CASSLSQWMGANIQYF. The rearrangement links TRBV28 to TRBJ2-4, with D perhaps TRBD1 (6 bases). Germline V lookup: CDR1 MDHEN, CDR2 SYDVKM. CDR3 length: 16 residues. V lost 1 base and J lost 7, with 17 bases in between.

The rearrangement joins TRBV9 to TRBJ1-2, with 8 nucleotides matching TRBD1. Germline trimming cut 4 bases from V and 2 bases from J; bases unmatched to any gene: 16. This CDR3 is 18 amino acids long. Germline lookup yields CDR1 SGDLS and CDR2 YYNGEE. The CDR3, as DNA: TGTGCCAGCAGCACCCTCCCATCGCCGGGACAGGCCAACTATGGCTACACCTTC. It yields the protein CASSTLPSPGQANYGYTF.

The chain is built from TRBV15 and TRBJ1-4, with D hard to call. CDR3 size: 15 residues. V gave up 0 bases and J gave up 0 bases, with 5 bases separating them. Germline-derived CDR1 and CDR2 are LNHNV and YYDKDF (reference sequence). The CDR3 region is CATSRDIATNEKLFF. The CDR3 coding sequence is TGTGCCACCAGCAGAGACATAGCAACTAATGAAAAACTGTTTTTT.

The rearrangement links TRBV2 to TRBJ1-2; D may be TRBD1 (5 bases). The germline V gene has CDR1 SNHLY and CDR2 FYNNEI. The CDR3 is 15 amino acids. Trimming shortened V by 2 bases and J by 5 bases, and 15 bases separated the two germline ends. CDR3 DNA sequence: TGTGCCAGCAGTGAATTCTCCGGGGGGAATTATGGCTACACCTTC. It codes for CASSEFSGGNYGYTF.

The gene calls are TRBV23-1 and TRBJ1-2, with D perhaps matching TRBD1 (6 bases). TRBV23-1 is flagged as an ORF with uncertain function. The CDR3 runs to 16 residues. Between the trimmed V and J ends, which lost 7 bases and 3 bases, there was a span of 21 bases. CDR3 amino acids: CASTQTGGGVYYGYTF. CDR3 in DNA: TGCGCCAGCACCCAAACCGGAGGGGGGGTCTACTATGGCTACACCTTC.

This clone was counted between two and nine times. CDR3 protein: CASSQRRDSFAEQYF. The CDR3 nucleotides are TGTGCCAGCAGCCAGAGAAGGGACAGTTTTGCAGAGCAGTACTTC. The chain combines TRBV14 with TRBJ2-7; 7 positions match TRBD1. The CDR3 has 15 residues. Germline lookup yields CDR1 SGHDN and CDR2 FVKESK. J gave up 7 bases and V 3 bases, and 12 bases lay outside the gene matches. Drawing the rest from reference TRBV14 and TRBJ2-7, the complete variable domain is EAGVTQFPSHSVIEKGQTVTLRCDPISGHDNLYWYRRVMGKEIKFLLHFVKESKQDESGMPNNRFLAERTGGTYSTLKVQPAELEDSGVYFCASSQRRDSFAEQYFGPGTRLTVT.

In nucleotides, the CDR3 is TGTGCCAGCGGTCGGGGAGTTCTTAGGAATCAGCCCCAGCATTTT. Translated: CASGRGVLRNQPQHF. This chain connects TRBV28 to TRBJ1-5; D is undetermined. This CDR3 comprises 15 residues. V lost 8 bases, J lost 4 bases, and 18 bases lay in between. CDR1 MDHEN and CDR2 SYDVKM come from the germline V gene.

V usage is TRBV29-1 and J usage is TRBJ2-7, with D possibly being TRBD1 (6 bases). Germline CDR1 and CDR2: SQVTM and ANQGSEA. CDR3 length: 13 amino acids. Trimming took 4 bases from V and 2 from J, leaving 12 bases between them. CDR3 sequence reads: CSVALRGTYEQYF. CDR3 nucleotides: TGCAGCGTTGCCCTAAGGGGGACCTACGAGCAGTACTTC.

The chain uses TRBV27 and TRBJ1-4, with 10 bases identical to TRBD1. This CDR3 contains 22 residues. After removal of 3 bases from V and 1 base from J, the junction contained 20 bases not matched to a gene. Germline V gene data show CDR1 as MNHEY and CDR2 as SMNVEV (reference sequence). CDR3 in amino acids: CASSFTRGTGAGRPLTNEKLFF. The DNA of the CDR3 is TGTGCCAGCAGTTTCACCCGGGGGACAGGGGCCGGGCGGCCTTTAACTAATGAAAAACTGTTTTTT.